This T cell receptor beta chain was captured in a study of cytomegalovirus exposure and HLA in healthy donors. Vbeta (60) and Jbeta (13) primers were used in the PCR. Clones were sequenced by immunoSEQ multiplex PCR, and TCRdb holds only the in-frame ones, with some missing. The sample carries over 150,000 clones, 75% to 85% recorded once. Study outcomes and limitations: A later analysis revealed that TCR association rates differed between HLA loci, peaking at DRB1 and bottoming out at HLA-C.

On this clone itself: Its antigen remains unknown.

This receptor was identified in a man between 25 and 39 years old in good health and CMV-seronegative. The sequenced sample was PBMCs.

Here the CDR3 DNA reads TGTGCCAGCAGCAGAAATAGTATTCCAGAGACCCAGTACTTC. Its protein is CASSRNSIPETQYF. The J gene is TRBJ2-5, the V gene TRBV5-8, with D unclear. There are 14 residues in the CDR3. CDR1 SGHTS and CDR2 YDEGEE come from the germline V gene. The ends were cut back, 4 bases at V and 4 bases at J, with 14 bases in the middle. Using reference TRBV5-8 and TRBJ2-5 for the parts outside the CDR3, the full variable domain is EAGVTQSPTHLIKTRGQQATLRCSPISGHTSVYWYQQALGLGLQFLLWYDEGEERNRGNFPPRFSGRQFPNYSSELNVNALELEDSALYLCASSRNSIPETQYFGPGTRLLVL.